Below are 26 T cell receptor beta chains sequenced from a single sample in a study of blood T cell repertoires in COVID-19. TCRdb keeps only in-frame clones here, not all; method: immunoSEQ multiplex PCR. This table holds some 250,000 clones, over 75% found once. Sequenced: peripheral blood. The receptors derive from a woman older than 75 with acute or convalescent COVID-19.

The V call is TRBV18, the J call TRBJ2-1; 14 positions match TRBD2. V trimming: 5 bases; J trimming: 5 bases; junction bases outside the gene matches: 5. CDR1 and CDR2 (germline): KGHSH, LQKENI. The CDR3 runs to 16 residues. Written as DNA, the CDR3 is TGTGCCAGCTCAGGCCGACTAGCGGGGGGGAACAATGAGCAGTTCTTC. Encoded protein: CASSGRLAGGNNEQFF.

The chain couples TRBV5-1 to TRBJ2-1; TRBD2 matches at 12 bases. Germline V gene lookup returns CDR1 SGHRS and CDR2 YFSETQ. The J segment lost 9 bases and the V segment lost 1 base, leaving 5 bases of the junction unmatched. The length of the CDR3 is 15 residues. CDR3 in amino acids: CASSLPGLAGVEQFF. The CDR3 DNA sequence: TGCGCCAGCAGCTTGCCGGGACTAGCGGGCGTTGAGCAGTTCTTC.

The chain uses TRBV19 and TRBJ2-2, with D possibly TRBD2 on 6 matching bases. Trimming took off 6 bases at V and 0 bases at J, with 14 bases between the two ends. Germline CDR1 reads LNHDA; CDR2 reads SQIVND (reference sequence). The CDR3 totals 16 residues. The CDR3 region has the DNA TGTGCCAGTAGCCTTGACGGGAGAGCGAACACCGGGGAGCTGTTTTTT. Translated: CASSLDGRANTGELFF.

V gene TRBV19 combines with J gene TRBJ2-3; 11 bases agree with TRBD2. J was trimmed by 4 bases and V by 5 bases; bases with no gene match: 5. The CDR3 has 15 amino acids. Germline CDR1 LNHDA, CDR2 SQIVND (reference sequence). CDR3 residues: CASSVIAGGPDTQYF. The CDR3 DNA reads as TGTGCCAGTAGTGTCATAGCGGGAGGGCCAGATACGCAGTATTTT.

This clone was picked up a small number of times. This rearrangement joins TRBV4-2 to TRBJ2-1; weak D call: TRBD1 (6 bases). V lost 0 bases and J 1 base, leaving 19 bases between the germline ends. The CDR3 runs to 19 residues. The germline gives CDR1 LGHNA, CDR2 YNFKEQ. CDR3 amino acids: CASSQDGSGAGASYNEQFF. The CDR3 DNA reads as TGTGCCAGCAGCCAAGATGGGTCAGGGGCAGGGGCATCCTACAATGAGCAGTTCTTC.

This sequence joins TRBV5-1 and TRBJ1-6, with a weak D call TRBD1 (6 bases). V gave up 2 bases and J gave up 5 bases, with 8 bases separating them. Per germline, CDR1 SGHRS and CDR2 YFSETQ. The CDR3 contains 14 residues. Written as DNA, the CDR3 is TGCGCCAGCAGCTTAGCAGGGGATAATTCACCCCTCCACTTT. Protein product: CASSLAGDNSPLHF.

The rearrangement uses TRBV19 and TRBJ1-2; D not resolved. V shed 5 bases and J shed 8 bases, with 15 bases lying between them. Germline lookup yields CDR1 LNHDA and CDR2 SQIVND (reference sequence). The CDR3 loop spans 13 amino acids. CDR3 in amino acids: CASSAVTWAGYTF. CDR3 coding DNA: TGTGCCAGTAGTGCCGTGACCTGGGCGGGCTACACCTTC.

V usage is TRBV5-5 and J usage is TRBJ1-1, with D perhaps TRBD1 (6 bases). This CDR3 contains 14 residues. With 4 bases removed from V and 5 bases from J, the gap between germline ends came to 15 bases. Germline V gives CDR1 SGHKS, CDR2 YYEKEE (reference sequence). The CDR3 here is CASSHPDRNTEAFF. The CDR3, as DNA: TGTGCCAGCAGCCACCCAGACAGGAATACTGAAGCTTTCTTT. Full variable domain (outside the CDR3, taken from reference TRBV5-5 and TRBJ1-1): DAGVTQSPTHLIKTRGQQVTLRCSPISGHKSVSWYQQVLGQGPQFIFQYYEKEERGRGNFPDRFSARQFPNYSSELNVNALLLGDSALYLCASSHPDRNTEAFFGQGTRLTVV.

The chain combines TRBV25-1 with TRBJ2-1, with a weak D call TRBD2 (5 bases). Germline loops: CDR1 MGHDK, CDR2 SYGVNS. Between the trimmed V and J ends, which lost 7 bases and 5 bases, there was a span of 18 bases. The CDR3 runs to 15 residues. DNA for the CDR3: TGTGCCAGCATGGAGGTAGTAGCTGGGAACAATGAGCAGTTCTTC. This translates into CASMEVVAGNNEQFF.

The count of this clone is one. J is TRBJ2-3 and V is TRBV11-3; 8 nucleotides match TRBD1. The CDR3 spans 14 residues. Per germline, CDR1 SGHNT and CDR2 YENEEA. The trim removed 5 bases at V and 2 bases at J, leaving 3 bases unmatched. The CDR3 reads CASSEGQATDTQYF. CDR3 bases: TGTGCCAGCAGCGAGGGACAGGCCACAGATACGCAGTATTTT.

This chain joins TRBV2 and TRBJ1-5, with 10 bases identical to TRBD1. Germline CDR1 SNHLY, CDR2 FYNNEI. The CDR3 covers 14 residues. Trimming took 6 bases from V and 9 from J; bases not matched to a gene: 8. Written as DNA, the CDR3 is TGTGCCAGCAGCGACAGGGGGCTTGGGACGCCCCAGCATTTT. Translated, it gives CASSDRGLGTPQHF.

J is TRBJ1-4 and V is TRBV18; 8 bases line up with TRBD1. Germline V gene sequence: CDR1 KGHSH, CDR2 LQKENI. This CDR3 contains 13 residues. J lost 8 bases, V lost 5 bases, and 4 bases had no gene match. CDR3 DNA sequence: TGTGCCAGCTCAATCCGACAGGGGGAAAAACTGTTTTTT. This encodes CASSIRQGEKLFF.

The rearrangement uses TRBV10-3 and TRBJ2-3; 9 bases map to TRBD2. After removal of 0 bases from V and 4 bases from J, the junction contained 5 bases not matched to a gene. There are 16 residues in the CDR3. CDR1 and CDR2 from the germline V gene are ENHRY and SYGVKD. CDR3: CAISESDSGRADTQYF. As DNA, the CDR3 is TGTGCCATCAGTGAGTCGGATAGCGGGAGAGCAGATACGCAGTATTTT.

This clone has just a few counts. The chain has TRBV5-6 and TRBJ1-1; D is unresolved. CDR3 size: 13 residues. Per the germline V gene, CDR1 is SGHDT and CDR2 is YYEEEE. Trimming took off 5 bases at V and 4 bases at J, with 12 bases between the two ends. CDR3 residues: CASSYSPGTEAFF. The CDR3 bases are TGTGCCAGCAGTTATAGTCCCGGCACTGAAGCTTTCTTT. Supplemented by reference TRBV5-6 and TRBJ1-1, the full variable domain reads DAGVTQSPTHLIKTRGQQVTLRCSPKSGHDTVSWYQQALGQGPQFIFQYYEEEERQRGNFPDRFSGHQFPNYSSELNVNALLLGDSALYLCASSYSPGTEAFFGQGTRLTVV.

The chain carries TRBV6-1 and TRBJ2-5, with D possibly being TRBD1 (6 bases). This CDR3 is 14 amino acids long. The germline V and J ends were trimmed by 1 base and 5 bases, with 11 bases remaining between them. Germline assignment: CDR1 MNHNS and CDR2 SASEGT. CDR3 residues: CASSEGQAGETQYF. DNA for the CDR3: TGTGCCAGCAGTGAAGGACAGGCAGGGGAGACCCAGTACTTC.

A few counts support this clone. The gene calls are TRBV19 and TRBJ1-1; D is perhaps TRBD1 (5 bases). Germline loops: CDR1 LNHDA, CDR2 SQIVND (reference sequence). The length of the CDR3 is 13 residues. Trimming shortened V by 5 bases and J by 4 bases, and 11 bases separated the two germline ends. The CDR3, as DNA: TGTGCCAGTAGTTTGACTAGGGGCACTGAAGCTTTCTTT. This encodes CASSLTRGTEAFF.

The chain carries TRBV7-2 and TRBJ1-5; TRBD1 aligns across 9 bases. V lost 1 base to trimming and J lost 0 bases; unmatched junction nucleotides: 1. CDR3 length equals 16 residues. CDR1 and CDR2 from the germline V gene are SGHTA and FQGNSA. This CDR3 reads CASSLGDRVSNQPQHF. CDR3 coding DNA: TGTGCCAGCAGCTTAGGGGACAGGGTTAGCAATCAGCCCCAGCATTTT.

The CDR3 nucleotides are TGCGCCAGCAGACGTGTCAGCTCTGGAAACACCATATATTTT. Translating it yields CASRRVSSGNTIYF. J is TRBJ1-3 and V is TRBV5-1; D is unresolved. V dropped 5 bases and J dropped 0 bases, with 9 bases sitting between them. The CDR3 sequence is 14 residues long. Germline CDR1 and CDR2: SGHRS and YFSETQ.

The CDR3 reads CASLPLAGLTETQYF. The CDR3 DNA is TGTGCCAGCTTGCCGTTAGCGGGGTTGACAGAGACCCAGTACTTC. The chain links TRBV18 to TRBJ2-5, with TRBD2 matching 8 bases. The junction had 11 bases not matched to a gene; V was cut back by 7 bases and J by 4 bases. Looked up from germline, CDR1 is KGHSH and CDR2 is LQKENI. This CDR3 is 15 amino acids long. The variable domain in full, with the rest retrieved from reference TRBV18 and TRBJ2-5, is NAGVMQNPRHLVRRRGQEARLRCSPMKGHSHVYWYRQLPEEGLKFMVYLQKENIIDESGMPKERFSAEFPKEGPSILRIQQVVRGDSAAYFCASLPLAGLTETQYFGPGTRLLVL.

This clone came up once. The genes are TRBV15 and TRBJ1-2; D is uncertain. The germline V and J ends were trimmed by 4 bases and 3 bases, with 15 bases remaining between them. The CDR3 spans 15 residues. CDR1 is LNHNV and CDR2 is YYDKDF in the germline V gene (reference sequence). Written as DNA, the CDR3 is TGTGCCACCAGCAAAGGCGGACCGAGGGACTATGGCTACACCTTC. Translation gives CATSKGGPRDYGYTF.

This chain connects TRBV9 to TRBJ1-4; 7 bases map to TRBD1. The V gene's germline CDR1 is SGDLS and CDR2 YYNGEE. J gave up 8 bases and V 4 bases, and 5 bases lay outside the gene matches. The CDR3 consists of 13 residues. In DNA, the CDR3 is TGTGCCAGCAGCAGACAGGGAACGGAAAAACTGTTTTTT. Translated, it gives CASSRQGTEKLFF.

The chain links TRBV19 to TRBJ2-7, with TRBD2 identical over 13 bases. CDR3 size: 15 residues. CDR1 LNHDA and CDR2 SQIVND come from the germline V gene (reference sequence). J gave up 3 bases and V 5 bases, and 4 bases lay outside the gene matches. CDR3 in DNA: TGTGCCAGTAGTGTCCGGACTAGCGGGAGCTACGAGCAGTACTTC. This gives the protein CASSVRTSGSYEQYF.

This chain connects TRBV11-3 to TRBJ2-3; D gene unclear. CDR3 length: 13 amino acids. CDR1 SGHNT and CDR2 YENEEA come from the germline V gene. V was shortened by 5 bases and J by 2 bases, with 8 bases between the two germline ends. The CDR3 DNA reads TGTGCCAGCAGCCTTATAAACACAGATACGCAGTATTTT. This encodes CASSLINTDTQYF.

The sample holds a few counts of this clone. CDR3 nucleotide sequence: TGTGCCACCAGCGAGGGGGGGGGATCTAATGAAAAACTGTTTTTT. Protein product: CATSEGGGSNEKLFF. The genes are TRBV15 and TRBJ1-4; TRBD1 is a possible D gene (6 bases). Per germline, CDR1 LNHNV and CDR2 YYDKDF (reference sequence). The germline V and J ends were trimmed by 5 bases and 3 bases, with 13 bases remaining between them. CDR3 length equals 15 residues. The full variable domain, rest sourced from reference TRBV15 and TRBJ1-4, is DAMVIQNPRYQVTQFGKPVTLSCSQTLNHNVMYWYQQKSSQAPKLLFHYYDKDFNNEADTPDNFQSRRPNTSFCFLDIRSPGLGDTAMYLCATSEGGGSNEKLFFGSGTQLSVL.

This clone has just one count. The rearrangement uses TRBV30 and TRBJ1-2; no clear D gene. CDR1 is GTSNPN and CDR2 is SVGIG in the germline V gene (reference sequence). The CDR3 sequence is 15 residues long. The chain's CDR3 is CALERYAGLNYGYTF. CDR3 nucleotide sequence: TGTGCTCTGGAGAGATACGCGGGTCTTAACTATGGCTACACCTTC.

This clone was found once. The rearrangement joins TRBV19 to TRBJ1-5, with D maybe TRBD1 (6 bases). Per germline, CDR1 LNHDA and CDR2 SQIVND (reference sequence). The CDR3 is 14 amino acids. V gave up 3 bases and J gave up 4 bases, with 10 bases separating them. The CDR3 loop is CASSMDSSNQPQHF. In DNA, the CDR3 is TGTGCCAGTAGTATGGACAGTTCAAATCAGCCCCAGCATTTT.